This T cell receptor (beta chain) stems from a study of blood T cell repertoires in COVID-19. The data were produced by immunoSEQ multiplex PCR, yet TCRdb's version contains in-frame clones alone and is incomplete. The data show more than 300,000 clones, about 88% seen once. The sequence derives from a woman in her 70s with COVID-19, enrolled during active disease. The sample taken for sequencing was peripheral blood.

For the CDR3, the DNA is TGTGCCAGCAGCCGGGAGGGTGATCCCAATTCACCCCTCCACTTT. It specifies CASSREGDPNSPLHF. The chain has TRBV7-3 and TRBJ1-6; D call uncertain. Germline CDR1 reads SGHTA; CDR2 reads FQGTGA. CDR3 size: 15 residues. Trimming stripped 5 bases from V and 7 bases from J, with 15 bases between.